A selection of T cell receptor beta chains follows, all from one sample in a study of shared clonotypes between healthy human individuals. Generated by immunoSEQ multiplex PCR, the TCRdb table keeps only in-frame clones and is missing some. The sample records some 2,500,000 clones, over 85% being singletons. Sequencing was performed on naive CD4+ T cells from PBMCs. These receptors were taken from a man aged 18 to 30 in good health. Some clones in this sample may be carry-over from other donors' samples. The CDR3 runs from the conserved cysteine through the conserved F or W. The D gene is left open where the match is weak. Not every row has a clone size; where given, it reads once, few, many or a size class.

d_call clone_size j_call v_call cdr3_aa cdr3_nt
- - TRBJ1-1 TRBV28 CASSFISGGEAFF TGTGCCAGCAGTTTTATATCGGGAGGGGAAGCTTTCTTT
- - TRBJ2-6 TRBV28 CATTPPSGPPGANVLTF TGTGCCACCACCCCCCCGTCGGGGCCACCTGGGGCCAACGTCCTGACTTTC
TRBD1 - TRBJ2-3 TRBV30 CAWSRTGARNTQYF TGTGCCTGGAGCCGTACAGGGGCCCGGAATACGCAGTATTTT
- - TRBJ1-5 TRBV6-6 CASSSPVQTGNQPQHF TGTGCCAGCAGTTCCCCGGTGCAGACCGGCAATCAGCCCCAGCATTTT
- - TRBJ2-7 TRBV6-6 CASSTTEGEQYF TGTGCCAGCAGCACCACAGAGGGTGAGCAGTACTTC
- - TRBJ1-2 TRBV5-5 CASSSMTGRPSLGGYTF TGTGCCAGCAGCTCGATGACAGGACGGCCCAGTTTAGGAGGCTACACCTTC
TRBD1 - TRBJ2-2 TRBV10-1 CASSAGTGGTGELFF TGCGCCAGCAGCGCCGGGACAGGGGGAACCGGGGAGCTGTTTTTT
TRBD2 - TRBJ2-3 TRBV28 CASSLPRLAGIKESTDTQYF TGTGCCAGCAGTTTACCTAGACTAGCGGGGATAAAGGAGAGCACAGATACGCAGTATTTT
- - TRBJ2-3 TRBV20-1 CSARVAGGVYF TGCAGTGCTAGAGTGGCAGGGGGGGTGTATTTT
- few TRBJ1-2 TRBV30 CAWSVDIYDGYTF TGTGCCTGGAGTGTAGACATTTACGATGGCTACACCTTC
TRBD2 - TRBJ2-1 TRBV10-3 CAISEPYTSGNNEQFF TGTGCCATCAGTGAACCCTATACTAGCGGGAACAATGAGCAGTTCTTC
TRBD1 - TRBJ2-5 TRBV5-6 CASWWTGDVTQYF TGTGCCAGCTGGTGGACAGGGGACGTGACCCAGTACTTC
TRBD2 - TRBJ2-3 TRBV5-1 CASQAGVDTDTQYF TGCGCCAGCCAAGCGGGAGTCGACACAGATACGCAGTATTTT
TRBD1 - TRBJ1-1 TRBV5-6 CASSIRPGQMNTEAFF TGTGCCAGCAGCATAAGACCGGGACAGATGAACACTGAAGCTTTCTTT
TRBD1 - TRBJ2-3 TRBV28 CASSPQGATDTQYF TGTGCCAGCAGTCCCCAGGGGGCGACAGATACGCAGTATTTT
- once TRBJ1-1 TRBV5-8 CASSPGYRSEAFF TGTGCCAGCAGCCCAGGGTACAGATCTGAAGCTTTCTTT
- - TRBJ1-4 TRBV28 CASSFGDEEKLFF TGTGCCAGCAGTTTTGGGGATGAGGAAAAACTGTTTTTT
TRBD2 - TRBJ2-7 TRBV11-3 CASSLGLAGKDEQYF TGTGCCAGCAGCTTAGGACTAGCGGGAAAGGACGAGCAGTACTTC
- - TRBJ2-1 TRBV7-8 CASSSPWGEQFF TGTGCCAGCAGCTCCCCCTGGGGCGAGCAGTTCTTC
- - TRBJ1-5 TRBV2 CASSDLSANQPQHF TGTGCCAGCAGTGACTTGTCAGCTAATCAGCCCCAGCATTTT
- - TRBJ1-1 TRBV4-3 CASSQDPRVNTEAFF TGCGCCAGCAGCCAAGATCCGAGGGTGAACACTGAAGCTTTCTTT
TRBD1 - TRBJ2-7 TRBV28 CASSFRGPSSYEQYF TGTGCCAGCAGTTTTAGGGGGCCGAGCTCCTACGAGCAGTACTTC
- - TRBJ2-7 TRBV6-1 CASSVTPSGEQYF TGTGCCAGCAGCGTTACCCCCTCGGGCGAGCAGTACTTC
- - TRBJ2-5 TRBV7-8 CASSLGANQETQYF TGTGCCAGCAGCTTAGGGGCGAATCAAGAGACCCAGTACTTC
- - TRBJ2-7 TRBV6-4 CASSGVGTGGSYEQYF TGTGCCAGCAGCGGAGTAGGGACTGGAGGATCGTACGAGCAGTACTTC
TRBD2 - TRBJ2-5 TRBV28 CASSPAGGKGETQYF TGTGCCAGCAGCCCTGCGGGGGGGAAGGGAGAGACCCAGTACTTC
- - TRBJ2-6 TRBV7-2 CASSLAGANVLTF TGTGCCAGCAGCTTAGCTGGGGCCAACGTCCTGACTTTC
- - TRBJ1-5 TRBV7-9 CASSLDFGGNGNQPQHF TGTGCCAGCAGCTTAGATTTTGGGGGAAATGGCAATCAGCCCCAGCATTTT
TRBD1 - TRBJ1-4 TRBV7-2 CASSNRQGDEKLFF TGTGCCAGCAGCAACCGACAGGGAGATGAAAAACTGTTTTTT
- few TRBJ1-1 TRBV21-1 CASRSEAFF TGTGCCAGCAGAAGTGAAGCTTTCTTT
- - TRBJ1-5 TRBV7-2 CASSLGQSNQPQHF TGTGCCAGCAGCTTAGGGCAGAGTAATCAGCCCCAGCATTTT
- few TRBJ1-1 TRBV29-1 CSVEPDNTNTEAFF TGCAGCGTTGAACCGGACAACACGAACACTGAAGCTTTCTTT
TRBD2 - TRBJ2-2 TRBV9 CASSEDGRGTGELFF TGTGCCAGCAGCGAAGACGGGAGGGGCACCGGGGAGCTGTTTTTT
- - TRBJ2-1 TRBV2 CASSEAVEEQFF TGTGCCAGCAGTGAAGCGGTGGAGGAGCAGTTCTTC
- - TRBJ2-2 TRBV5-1 CASSLTRDTSRVELFF TGCGCCAGCAGCTTGACGAGGGATACCTCTCGGGTGGAGCTGTTTTTT
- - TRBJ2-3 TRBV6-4 CASSQESTDTQYF TGTGCCAGCAGCCAGGAGTCCACAGATACGCAGTATTTT
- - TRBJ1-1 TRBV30 CAWGTGLNTEAFF TGTGCCTGGGGGACGGGGTTAAACACTGAAGCTTTCTTT
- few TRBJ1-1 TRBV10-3 CATTFPGTTEAFF TGTGCCACCACTTTCCCCGGTACCACTGAAGCTTTCTTT
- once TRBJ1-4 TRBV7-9 CASRDISNEKLFF TGTGCCAGCAGGGATATATCTAATGAAAAACTGTTTTTT
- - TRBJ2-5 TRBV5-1 CASRRTLPTRQETQYF TGCGCCAGCAGAAGGACTCTCCCGACGAGACAAGAGACCCAGTACTTC
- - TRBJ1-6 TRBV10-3 CAISESRGNSPLHF TGTGCCATCAGTGAGTCCAGGGGTAATTCACCCCTCCACTTT
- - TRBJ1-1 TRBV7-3 CASSPGTEAEAFF TGTGCCAGCAGTCCCGGGACGGAGGCTGAAGCTTTCTTT
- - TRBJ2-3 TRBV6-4 CASSDGSGGTDTQYF TGTGCCAGCAGTGACGGATCAGGGGGCACAGATACGCAGTATTTT
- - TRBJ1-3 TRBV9 CASSVGLEFGNTIYF TGTGCCAGCAGCGTAGGTTTGGAATTTGGAAACACCATATATTTT
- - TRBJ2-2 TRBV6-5 CASTQPGTGELFF TGTGCCAGCACACAACCGGGCACCGGGGAGCTGTTTTTT
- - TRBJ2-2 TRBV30 CAWSREVDSANTGELFF TGTGCCTGGAGTAGAGAAGTAGACAGCGCGAACACCGGGGAGCTGTTTTTT
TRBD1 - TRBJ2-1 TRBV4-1 CASRQGDRENEQFF TGCGCCAGCAGACAAGGGGACAGGGAAAATGAGCAGTTCTTC
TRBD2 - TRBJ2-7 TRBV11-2 CASSPDTSGGYEQYF TGTGCCAGCAGCCCAGACACTAGCGGGGGCTACGAGCAGTACTTC
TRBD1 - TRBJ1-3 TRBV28 CASSSDRGSRNTIYF TGTGCCAGCAGTTCGGACAGGGGGAGTAGAAACACCATATATTTT